These T cell receptor beta chains were read from a single sample in a study of T cells in Graves' hyperthyroidism and ophthalmopathy. One entry per CDR3 protein results from TCRdb running MiXCR on the multiplex PCR reads. The sample includes hundreds of thousands of distinct CDR3 sequences, roughly 13% of them seen just once. The source material was blood. These receptors originate from a woman aged 25 to 39 with Graves' hyperthyroidism. Both conserved end residues are part of each CDR3. Each record gives: J gene, D gene, V gene, clone size, CDR3 DNA, CDR3 protein. The D gene is left open where the match is weak. The size of a clone is reported for some rows only, either as once, few or many, or as a class for expanded clones.

J gene: TRBJ1-2; D gene: NA; V gene: TRBV27; clone size: many; CDR3 DNA: TGTGCCAGCAGTCCAGGACTCCTCGCCGACCACTATGGCTACACCTTC; CDR3 protein: CASSPGLLADHYGYTF
J gene: TRBJ2-1; D gene: NA; V gene: TRBV30; clone size: NA; CDR3 DNA: TGTGGCTGGAGTGCGGGGACTTCGTCCTACAATGAGCAGTTCTTC; CDR3 protein: CGWSAGTSSYNEQFF
J gene: TRBJ1-1; D gene: NA; V gene: TRBV7-9; clone size: few; CDR3 DNA: TGTGCCAGCAGCTTAGTTGGTAACCCCAAAGCTTTCTTT; CDR3 protein: CASSLVGNPKAFF
J gene: TRBJ2-2; D gene: NA; V gene: TRBV7-2; clone size: few; CDR3 DNA: TGTGCCAGCAGCGTTGGGCGGCGGGGGTTTGGGACAGGAACCGGGGAGCTGTTTTTT; CDR3 protein: CASSVGRRGFGTGTGELFF
J gene: TRBJ2-1; D gene: TRBD2; V gene: TRBV20-1; clone size: many; CDR3 DNA: TGCAGTGCTAGAGTAATCTCTAGCGGGAGCGGGAGTGAGCAGTTCTTC; CDR3 protein: CSARVISSGSGSEQFF
J gene: TRBJ1-1; D gene: NA; V gene: TRBV7-2; clone size: NA; CDR3 DNA: TGTGCCAGCAGCTTAATCAGGGGCCAGTTCGCTGAAGCTTTCTTT; CDR3 protein: CASSLIRGQFAEAFF
J gene: TRBJ2-2; D gene: NA; V gene: TRBV20-1; clone size: many; CDR3 DNA: TGCGCAGCCATTCAGGGGTCCAGAGCCGGGGAGCTGTTTTTT; CDR3 protein: CAAIQGSRAGELFF
J gene: TRBJ2-7; D gene: NA; V gene: TRBV30; clone size: many; CDR3 DNA: TGTGCCCGCATCGACAGAACGAGGTCACCCTACGAGCAGTACTTC; CDR3 protein: CARIDRTRSPYEQYF
J gene: TRBJ2-3; D gene: TRBD1; V gene: TRBV27; clone size: many; CDR3 DNA: TGTGCCAGCAGAAGCGACAGGGGCACAGATACGCAGTATTTT; CDR3 protein: CASRSDRGTDTQYF
J gene: TRBJ2-3; D gene: NA; V gene: TRBV6-1; clone size: many; CDR3 DNA: TGTGCCAGCAGTGCCATAAGGGCGCCCACAGATACGCAGTATTTT; CDR3 protein: CASSAIRAPTDTQYF
J gene: TRBJ2-5; D gene: NA; V gene: TRBV7-2; clone size: few; CDR3 DNA: TGTGCCAGCAGCTTTTACCCTAGAGACCAAGAGACCCAGTACTTC; CDR3 protein: CASSFYPRDQETQYF
J gene: TRBJ2-5; D gene: NA; V gene: TRBV11-3; clone size: few; CDR3 DNA: TGTGCCAGCAGGATTAGCGGCCCTACCAAGACCCAGTACTTC; CDR3 protein: CASRISGPTKTQYF
J gene: TRBJ2-4; D gene: TRBD2; V gene: TRBV29-1; clone size: few; CDR3 DNA: TGCAGCGTTGGACTAGCGGGACTAGCCAAAAACATTCAGTACTTC; CDR3 protein: CSVGLAGLAKNIQYF
J gene: TRBJ2-5; D gene: TRBD2; V gene: TRBV30; clone size: many; CDR3 DNA: TGTGCCTCAGACCGGGGGGGAGAGACCCAGTACTTC; CDR3 protein: CASDRGGETQYF
J gene: TRBJ2-7; D gene: NA; V gene: TRBV29-1; clone size: few; CDR3 DNA: TGCAGCGTTGAAGATCGAGTGAAGGGCTACGAGCAGTACTTC; CDR3 protein: CSVEDRVKGYEQYF
J gene: TRBJ2-5; D gene: TRBD1; V gene: TRBV9; clone size: few; CDR3 DNA: TGTGCCAGCAGCGTTTCCGGGACAGGGGAAGAGACCCAGTACTTC; CDR3 protein: CASSVSGTGEETQYF
J gene: TRBJ2-5; D gene: NA; V gene: TRBV3-1; clone size: NA; CDR3 DNA: TGTGCCAGCAGCCAAGAGCATACTAAAGAGACCCAGTACTTC; CDR3 protein: CASSQEHTKETQYF
J gene: TRBJ2-2; D gene: TRBD2; V gene: TRBV5-6; clone size: NA; CDR3 DNA: TGTGCCAGCAGCTTGGGGGGGGGACCTCTGAACACCGGGGAGCTGTTTTTT; CDR3 protein: CASSLGGGPLNTGELFF
J gene: TRBJ2-1; D gene: NA; V gene: TRBV6-1; clone size: many; CDR3 DNA: TGTGCCAGCAGTTGGGGTGGGAAGGCGGATAATGAGCAGTTCTTC; CDR3 protein: CASSWGGKADNEQFF
J gene: TRBJ2-4; D gene: TRBD2; V gene: TRBV20-1; clone size: few; CDR3 DNA: TGCAGCGCCGGGACTAGCGAAAACATTCAGTACTTC; CDR3 protein: CSAGTSENIQYF
J gene: TRBJ2-5; D gene: NA; V gene: TRBV20-1; clone size: few; CDR3 DNA: TGCAGTGCTAGCGGGAGTTTCGTGGAGACCCAGTACTTC; CDR3 protein: CSASGSFVETQYF
J gene: TRBJ2-7; D gene: TRBD2; V gene: TRBV19; clone size: NA; CDR3 DNA: TGTGCCAGTAGTATAACAACCGGGACTAGCGGGAGTATCTCCTACGAGCAGTACTTC; CDR3 protein: CASSITTGTSGSISYEQYF
J gene: TRBJ2-2; D gene: NA; V gene: TRBV24-1; clone size: many; CDR3 DNA: TGTGCCACCAGTTCCCCCGGCGGGAACACCGGGGAGCTGTTTTTT; CDR3 protein: CATSSPGGNTGELFF
J gene: TRBJ2-1; D gene: TRBD2; V gene: TRBV28; clone size: many; CDR3 DNA: TGTGCCAGCACCCCATCCGGGACTAGCGTAGGGGAGCAGTTCTTC; CDR3 protein: CASTPSGTSVGEQFF
J gene: TRBJ2-3; D gene: TRBD2; V gene: TRBV19; clone size: NA; CDR3 DNA: TGTGCCAGTACTTCGACTAGCGGGAGTTTTGCAGATACGCAGTATTTT; CDR3 protein: CASTSTSGSFADTQYF
J gene: TRBJ2-2; D gene: NA; V gene: TRBV12-3/TRBV12-4; clone size: NA; CDR3 DNA: TGTGCCAGCAGTTTACCGAGCGTTGGCCGGTCTCGCGGGGAGCTGTTTTTT; CDR3 protein: CASSLPSVGRSRGELFF
J gene: TRBJ2-2; D gene: NA; V gene: TRBV2; clone size: few; CDR3 DNA: TGTGCCAGCAGATCCCCTCGAAGAGCCGAGCACCTCAACGGGGAGCTGTTTTTT; CDR3 protein: CASRSPRRAEHLNGELFF
J gene: TRBJ1-5; D gene: NA; V gene: TRBV7-2; clone size: NA; CDR3 DNA: TGTGCCAGCAGCAGGCAGGCCGGCAATCAGCCCCAGCATTTT; CDR3 protein: CASSRQAGNQPQHF
J gene: TRBJ2-7; D gene: TRBD2; V gene: TRBV4-2; clone size: few; CDR3 DNA: TGTGCCAGCAGCCAAGAGGTAGCGGGACACACCTACGAGCAGTACTTC; CDR3 protein: CASSQEVAGHTYEQYF
J gene: TRBJ2-2; D gene: TRBD2; V gene: TRBV5-5; clone size: many; CDR3 DNA: TGTGCCAGCAGCCCACTAGCGGGAGACACCGGGGAGCTGTTTTTT; CDR3 protein: CASSPLAGDTGELFF
J gene: TRBJ1-5; D gene: NA; V gene: TRBV20-1; clone size: many; CDR3 DNA: TGCAGTGCTAGAGTCGGTGGCAAGAATCAGCCCCAGCATTTT; CDR3 protein: CSARVGGKNQPQHF
J gene: TRBJ2-2; D gene: NA; V gene: TRBV11-2; clone size: many; CDR3 DNA: TGTGCCAGCAGACCCCGGGACTCGATGGCTGGGGAGCTGTTTTTT; CDR3 protein: CASRPRDSMAGELFF
J gene: TRBJ2-3; D gene: TRBD1; V gene: TRBV28; clone size: many; CDR3 DNA: TGTGCCAGCAGTGACCGGGACAGGGGTGATACGCAGTATTTT; CDR3 protein: CASSDRDRGDTQYF
J gene: TRBJ1-2; D gene: TRBD1; V gene: TRBV6-5; clone size: few; CDR3 DNA: TGTGCCAGCAGTTACCGAACAGGGGACGGCTACACCTTC; CDR3 protein: CASSYRTGDGYTF
J gene: TRBJ2-6; D gene: NA; V gene: TRBV6-1; clone size: few; CDR3 DNA: TGTGCCAGCAGTCAATTTTCTGGGGCCAACGTCCTGACTTTC; CDR3 protein: CASSQFSGANVLTF
J gene: TRBJ2-3; D gene: NA; V gene: TRBV15; clone size: many; CDR3 DNA: TGTGCCACCAGCAGAGTTCGGACAGATACGCAGTATTTT; CDR3 protein: CATSRVRTDTQYF
J gene: TRBJ2-3; D gene: TRBD2; V gene: TRBV12-3/TRBV12-4; clone size: many; CDR3 DNA: TGTGCCAGCAACACCGGGACTAACACAGATACGCAGTATTTT; CDR3 protein: CASNTGTNTDTQYF
J gene: TRBJ2-1; D gene: NA; V gene: TRBV19; clone size: NA; CDR3 DNA: TGTGCCAGTAGTCCTCAGAGGGGCCCTGAGCAGTTCTTC; CDR3 protein: CASSPQRGPEQFF
J gene: TRBJ2-2; D gene: NA; V gene: TRBV19; clone size: many; CDR3 DNA: TGTGCCAGTAGAAAAGGGGCATCGGGGGAGCTGTTTTTT; CDR3 protein: CASRKGASGELFF
J gene: TRBJ1-3; D gene: NA; V gene: TRBV15; clone size: few; CDR3 DNA: TGTGCCACCAGCAGCCTGAACAGGAGATCTGGAAACACCATATATTTT; CDR3 protein: CATSSLNRRSGNTIYF
J gene: TRBJ2-7; D gene: NA; V gene: TRBV11-2; clone size: NA; CDR3 DNA: TGTGCCAGCAGCTTAGGGGGTCTTAGCGACGAGCAGTACTTC; CDR3 protein: CASSLGGLSDEQYF
J gene: TRBJ1-4; D gene: NA; V gene: TRBV19; clone size: few; CDR3 DNA: TGTGCCAGTAGTCAACAGGTCAGAAGTGAAAAACTGTTTTTT; CDR3 protein: CASSQQVRSEKLFF
J gene: TRBJ1-1; D gene: NA; V gene: TRBV19; clone size: many; CDR3 DNA: TGTGCCAGTAGTGCGTATCCCGGAACTGAAGCTTTCTTT; CDR3 protein: CASSAYPGTEAFF
J gene: TRBJ1-6; D gene: NA; V gene: TRBV30; clone size: NA; CDR3 DNA: TGTGCCTGGAGTGGGACCTCAAATAATTCACCCCTCCACTTT; CDR3 protein: CAWSGTSNNSPLHF
J gene: TRBJ1-2; D gene: NA; V gene: TRBV27; clone size: many; CDR3 DNA: TGTGCCAGCAGTCATACAGCCGACTATGGCTACACCTTC; CDR3 protein: CASSHTADYGYTF
J gene: TRBJ2-2; D gene: NA; V gene: TRBV19; clone size: many; CDR3 DNA: TGTGCCAGTAGTATAGAGGCAGGGGCCGGGGAGCTGTTTTTT; CDR3 protein: CASSIEAGAGELFF
J gene: TRBJ2-1; D gene: NA; V gene: TRBV7-3; clone size: once; CDR3 DNA: TGTGCCAGCAGCTCTTTTTTAGCGGTGAGCTCCTACAATGAGCAGTTCTTC; CDR3 protein: CASSSFLAVSSYNEQFF
J gene: TRBJ2-7; D gene: TRBD2; V gene: TRBV20-1; clone size: NA; CDR3 DNA: TGCAGTGCTCGTACTATAACCCGGACTAGTGTCTACGAGCAGTACTTC; CDR3 protein: CSARTITRTSVYEQYF
J gene: TRBJ2-3; D gene: NA; V gene: TRBV6-2/TRBV6-3; clone size: few; CDR3 DNA: TGTGCCAGCAGTTACCCGGGGGACGTAGGCACAGATACGCAGTATTTT; CDR3 protein: CASSYPGDVGTDTQYF
J gene: TRBJ1-1; D gene: NA; V gene: TRBV27; clone size: NA; CDR3 DNA: TGTGCCAGCAGTTTGCGGTATGAGTCCCCCACTGAAGCTTTCTTT; CDR3 protein: CASSLRYESPTEAFF
J gene: TRBJ1-5; D gene: NA; V gene: TRBV5-5; clone size: few; CDR3 DNA: TGTGCCAGCAGCGGGGGGGCTGGTAATCAGCCCCAGCATTTT; CDR3 protein: CASSGGAGNQPQHF
J gene: TRBJ1-1; D gene: NA; V gene: TRBV20-1; clone size: once; CDR3 DNA: TGCAGTGCTAGAGGGGAGGGGGGCATGAACACTGAAGCTTTCTTT; CDR3 protein: CSARGEGGMNTEAFF
J gene: TRBJ2-7; D gene: NA; V gene: TRBV20-1; clone size: many; CDR3 DNA: TGCAGTGCTAGAGCCCACCGGGGGACTTCCGAGCAGTACTTC; CDR3 protein: CSARAHRGTSEQYF
J gene: TRBJ2-2; D gene: NA; V gene: TRBV28; clone size: many; CDR3 DNA: TGTGCCAGCAAAATACCAGGACGGAACACCGGGGAGCTGTTTTTT; CDR3 protein: CASKIPGRNTGELFF
J gene: TRBJ1-1; D gene: NA; V gene: TRBV20-1; clone size: many; CDR3 DNA: TGCAGTGCTAGAGCTGGGCGGCAGAACACTGAAGCTTTCTTT; CDR3 protein: CSARAGRQNTEAFF